A selection of T cell receptor beta chains follows, all from one sample in a study of T cells in localized non-small cell lung cancer. The table came from immunoSEQ multiplex PCR; TCRdb's copy has only in-frame clones and leaves some out. The profile covers fewer than 35,000 clones, with around 90% appearing a single time and around 2.9% taken by the ten largest. Material: peripheral blood, obtained before any cancer treatment. These receptors all stem from a female donor older than 55 with stage I lung adenocarcinoma. The CDR3 runs from the conserved cysteine through the conserved F or W. D genes are given only for firm matches. Clone size is given for some rows only: seen once, a few or many times, or a class if the clone is expanded.

len,d_gene,v_gene,j_gene,abundance,CDR3aa,CDR3nt
14,.,TRBV7-9,TRBJ1-2,.,CASSLVPGGYGYTF,TGTGCCAGCAGCTTAGTCCCAGGAGGGTATGGCTACACCTTC
15,.,TRBV2,TRBJ2-7,.,CASSVSNGEGHPRDF,TGTGCCAGCAGTGTCAGTAACGGTGAGGGACACCCCAGGGACTTC
13,TRBD1,TRBV28,TRBJ1-2,.,CASSPGGSGGYTF,TGTGCCAGCAGCCCAGGGGGCAGCGGTGGCTACACCTTC
14,TRBD2,TRBV7-9,TRBJ2-3,once,CASSQGTSGNTQYF,TGTGCCAGCAGCCAAGGGACTAGCGGAAATACGCAGTATTTT
14,TRBD2,TRBV4-3,TRBJ2-7,.,CASSPVAGVNEQYF,TGCGCCAGCAGCCCGGTAGCGGGAGTGAACGAGCAGTACTTC
15,.,TRBV6-5,TRBJ1-1,.,CASSSLTGRGAEAFF,TGTGCCAGCAGTTCCTTGACAGGCCGAGGGGCTGAAGCTTTCTTT
14,.,TRBV10-2,TRBJ1-1,once,CASSGQGRGGEAFF,TGCGCCAGCAGCGGGCAGGGAAGAGGGGGTGAAGCTTTCTTT
15,.,TRBV5-4,TRBJ2-7,.,CASSLGGWDAYEQYF,TGTGCCAGCAGCTTGGGGGGGTGGGACGCCTACGAGCAGTACTTC
14,.,TRBV27,TRBJ1-4,.,CASSFRTQGEKLFF,TGTGCCAGCAGTTTTCGGACCCAAGGGGAAAAACTGTTTTTT
17,TRBD1,TRBV7-2,TRBJ2-3,.,CASSLKSGGQGPDTQYF,TGTGCCAGCAGCTTAAAATCAGGAGGACAGGGCCCAGATACGCAGTATTTT
12,.,TRBV18,TRBJ2-5,.,CASSNRGETQYF,TGTGCCAGCTCAAACCGCGGAGAGACCCAGTACTTC
15,.,TRBV10-3,TRBJ2-5,once,CAISETRTNLETQYF,TGTGCCATCAGTGAGACCCGGACTAACCTAGAGACCCAGTACTTC
16,TRBD2,TRBV10-3,TRBJ2-3,.,CAISDWREGPTDTQYF,TGTGCCATCAGTGATTGGCGGGAGGGCCCCACAGATACGCAGTATTTT
11,.,TRBV20-1,TRBJ1-2,.,CSAPKSPGYTF,TGCAGTGCTCCCAAGAGTCCTGGCTACACCTTC
15,TRBD1,TRBV7-6,TRBJ1-1,.,CASSPLTGENTEAFF,TGTGCCAGCAGCCCTCTTACAGGGGAGAACACTGAAGCTTTCTTT
18,TRBD2,TRBV29-1,TRBJ2-1,.,CSVPRPSGTRKVYNEQFF,TGCAGCGTCCCAAGGCCTAGCGGGACGCGAAAGGTCTACAATGAGCAGTTCTTC
12,.,TRBV29-1,TRBJ2-7,once,CSGGTSPYEQYF,TGCAGCGGTGGGACATCACCCTACGAGCAGTACTTC
13,.,TRBV19,TRBJ1-5,.,CASSIRVNQPQHF,TGTGCCAGTAGTATACGGGTTAATCAGCCCCAGCATTTT
16,TRBD2,TRBV28,TRBJ2-1,.,CASIRVGGPTYNEQFF,TGTGCCAGCATAAGAGTGGGAGGGCCGACCTACAATGAGCAGTTCTTC
14,.,TRBV15,TRBJ1-1,once,CATSGGGSDTEAFF,TGTGCCACCAGCGGAGGGGGTAGCGACACTGAAGCTTTCTTT
18,.,TRBV18,TRBJ2-1,.,CASSRNAPQGAGGDEQFF,TGTGCCAGCTCACGGAACGCACCTCAGGGTGCCGGAGGGGATGAGCAGTTCTTC
14,.,TRBV6-1,TRBJ1-2,few,CASSEQGLILGYTF,TGTGCCAGCAGTGAACAGGGACTGATCCTTGGCTACACCTTC
18,.,TRBV21-1,TRBJ2-5,.,CASSKDRSGGGYQETQYF,TGTGCCAGCAGCAAGGATCGATCGGGAGGGGGGTACCAAGAGACCCAGTACTTC
12,.,TRBV7-9,TRBJ1-1,.,CASSVGQSEAFF,TGTGCCAGCAGCGTCGGACAGAGTGAAGCTTTCTTT
13,.,TRBV5-1,TRBJ1-1,.,CASSLREDAEAFF,TGCGCCAGCAGCTTGCGGGAGGACGCTGAAGCTTTCTTT
13,.,TRBV7-8,TRBJ1-2,.,CASSLANFYGYTF,TGTGCCAGCAGCTTAGCGAACTTCTATGGCTACACCTTC
13,.,TRBV9,TRBJ1-1,.,CASSLRHGQVAFF,TGTGCCAGCAGCCTAAGACACGGTCAAGTGGCTTTCTTT
16,TRBD1,TRBV5-1,TRBJ1-1,.,CASGGTGALAGTEAFF,TGCGCCAGCGGTGGGACAGGGGCGTTAGCAGGGACTGAAGCTTTCTTT
14,TRBD1,TRBV28,TRBJ1-1,.,CASSLWDSSTEAFF,TGTGCCAGCAGTTTGTGGGACAGTTCTACTGAAGCTTTCTTT
14,TRBD1,TRBV6-6,TRBJ1-2,once,CASSYRDRGYGYTF,TGTGCCAGCAGTTACCGGGACAGGGGCTATGGCTACACCTTC
13,.,TRBV7-3,TRBJ2-3,.,CASSPRLTDTQYF,TGTGCCAGCAGCCCCCGACTCACAGATACGCAGTATTTT
15,TRBD1,TRBV7-9,TRBJ1-1,once,CASSFLQGMNTEAFF,TGTGCCAGCAGCTTTCTACAGGGGATGAACACTGAAGCTTTCTTT
13,TRBD1,TRBV2,TRBJ2-7,.,CASRPTGGLGQYF,TGTGCCAGCAGGCCTACAGGGGGCTTGGGGCAGTACTTC
13,.,TRBV30,TRBJ2-7,once,CAWREGKNYEQYF,TGTGCCTGGAGGGAGGGTAAGAACTACGAGCAGTACTTC
13,TRBD1,TRBV6-6,TRBJ1-1,.,CASSPQGATEAFF,TGTGCCAGCAGTCCCCAGGGGGCCACTGAAGCTTTCTTT
15,TRBD2,TRBV5-1,TRBJ2-1,.,CASSSGTSVSNEQFF,TGCGCCAGCAGCTCCGGGACTAGCGTGAGCAATGAGCAGTTCTTC
15,TRBD2,TRBV7-2,TRBJ2-7,.,CASSLVGLAPYEQYF,TGTGCCAGCAGCTTAGTGGGACTAGCTCCCTACGAGCAGTACTTC
15,TRBD2,TRBV28,TRBJ2-1,.,CASSLVGRAWYEQFF,TGTGCCAGCAGTTTAGTCGGGAGGGCCTGGTATGAGCAGTTCTTC
15,TRBD2,TRBV27,TRBJ2-6,.,CASSLGGAGANVLTF,TGTGCCAGCAGTTTAGGGGGGGCTGGGGCCAACGTCCTGACTTTC
16,TRBD2,TRBV30,TRBJ2-3,few,CAWNGGTSGRTDTQYF,TGTGCCTGGAACGGCGGGACTAGCGGGAGGACAGATACGCAGTATTTT
15,TRBD1,TRBV30,TRBJ2-1,once,CAWSPRQGAGWVQFF,TGTGCCTGGAGTCCCCGACAGGGGGCAGGATGGGTGCAGTTCTTC
16,.,TRBV6-6,TRBJ1-6,.,CASSGQISSYNSPLHF,TGTGCCAGCAGTGGACAGATTAGCTCCTATAATTCACCCCTCCACTTT
16,.,TRBV5-1,TRBJ2-7,.,CASSLGGTRTVYEQYF,TGCGCCAGCAGCCTGGGTGGCACCCGGACGGTTTACGAGCAGTACTTC
14,.,TRBV18,TRBJ1-1,.,CASSPWGANTEAFF,TGTGCCAGCTCACCGTGGGGGGCGAACACTGAAGCTTTCTTT
15,.,TRBV7-2,TRBJ1-3,.,CASSLRTRAGNTIYF,TGTGCCAGCAGCTTAAGGACGCGGGCCGGAAACACCATATATTTT
13,.,TRBV28,TRBJ1-5,.,CATQGYSNQPQHF,TGTGCCACTCAGGGATATAGCAATCAGCCCCAGCATTTT
18,TRBD2,TRBV7-2,TRBJ2-5,.,CASSLVPAMASGSQRQYF,TGTGCCAGCAGCTTAGTACCCGCGATGGCTAGCGGGAGCCAACGTCAGTACTTC
10,.,TRBV23-1,TRBJ2-7,.,CALASYEQYF,TGCGCCCTTGCGTCCTACGAGCAGTACTTC
12,.,TRBV7-2,TRBJ2-7,.,CASSLGVYEQYF,TGTGCCAGCAGCCTCGGAGTCTACGAGCAGTACTTC
15,.,TRBV7-2,TRBJ2-7,.,CASSIAGDFTYEQYF,TGTGCCAGCAGCATTGCCGGGGACTTTACCTACGAGCAGTACTTC